These 30 T cell receptor beta chains were all obtained from the same sample, sequenced in a study of molecular identifiers for immune sequencing clone quantification. TCRdb re-called the PCR reads with MiXCR, one entry per CDR3 protein. This repertoire shows under 600,000 distinct CDR3 sequences, about 21% found once; its top ten account for about 0.8%. The specimen was naive CD8+ T cells from blood, with Jurkat cell RNA spiked in. Sample subset: FACS-sorted CD8+CD4-CCR7+CD45RA+ naive T cells. These receptors came from a human donor in good health. Some libraries in this study had Jurkat cell RNA spiked in.

This clonotype has at least ten counts. V usage is TRBV5-1 and J usage is TRBJ2-5; TRBD2 aligns across 15 bases. Per the germline V gene, CDR1 is SGHRS and CDR2 is YFSETQ. V trimming: 4 bases; J trimming: 5 bases; junction bases outside the gene matches: 9. There are 17 residues in the CDR3. The CDR3 DNA is TGCGCCAGCAGCCACGGACTAGCGGGAGGGCCAGGGGAGACCCAGTACTTC. It encodes CASSHGLAGGPGETQYF.

This clonotype was detected only once. This may be a read error: a much more frequent sequence differs by one nucleotide. The rearrangement uses TRBV28 and TRBJ1-1; D is ambiguous. Per germline, CDR1 MDHEN and CDR2 SYDVKM. The CDR3 has 14 amino acids. The V end lost 3 bases, the J end lost 3 bases, and 11 bases lay between the germline ends. DNA for the CDR3: TGTGCCAGCAGTTTGGAACCCCGGGACACTGAAGCTTTCTTT. It encodes CASSLEPRDTEAFF.

This clonotype showed up just a few times. CDR3 coding DNA: TGTGCCAGTAGTATAGCGAGCCCACTGGGGACCCAGTACTTC. This encodes CASSIASPLGTQYF. V is TRBV19 and J is TRBJ2-5; no firm D call. There are 14 residues in the CDR3. Germline V gene lookup returns CDR1 LNHDA and CDR2 SQIVND (reference sequence). V was pared by 1 base and J by 7 bases, with 13 bases between.

This chain connects TRBV27 to TRBJ2-6, with D possibly being TRBD2 (5 bases). Germline lookup yields CDR1 MNHEY and CDR2 SMNVEV (reference sequence). Trimming removed 5 bases from V and 0 bases from J, with 20 bases in between. This CDR3 region has 19 residues. The CDR3 sequence is CASSPSYGVIPSGANVLTF. The CDR3 nucleotides read TGTGCCAGCAGTCCTTCTTACGGGGTAATCCCCTCTGGGGCCAACGTCCTGACTTTC. Using reference TRBV27 and TRBJ2-6 for the parts outside the CDR3, the full variable domain is EAQVTQNPRYLITVTGKKLTVTCSQNMNHEYMSWYRQDPGLGLRQIYYSMNVEVTDKGDVPEGYKVSRKEKRNFPLILESPSPNQTSLYFCASSPSYGVIPSGANVLTFGAGSRLTVL.

This clonotype was picked up many times. This chain uses TRBV2 with TRBJ2-3; D might be TRBD2 (6 bases). Germline V gene data show CDR1 as SNHLY and CDR2 as FYNNEI. The CDR3 consists of 13 residues. The V end lost 9 bases, the J end lost 4 bases, and 14 bases lay between the germline ends. The CDR3 sequence is CARNSGEADTQYF. CDR3 sequence (DNA): TGTGCCAGGAACTCCGGGGAGGCAGATACGCAGTATTTT. The full variable domain, in which reference TRBV2 and TRBJ2-3 provide the parts outside the CDR3, is EPEVTQTPSHQVTQMGQEVILRCVPISNHLYFYWYRQILGQKVEFLVSFYNNEISEKSEIFDDQFSVERPDGSNFTLKIRSTKLEDSAMYFCARNSGEADTQYFGPGTRLTVL.

The V gene is TRBV28, the J gene TRBJ2-7; D is undetermined. The CDR3 extends over 11 amino acids. CDR1 MDHEN and CDR2 SYDVKM come from the germline V gene. Trimming removed 6 bases at V and 3 bases at J, with 6 bases between. The CDR3, as DNA: TGTGCCAGCAGGCCCAACTACGAGCAGTACTTC. The encoded protein is CASRPNYEQYF. Filled out from reference TRBV28 and TRBJ2-7, the complete variable domain reads DVKVTQSSRYLVKRTGEKVFLECVQDMDHENMFWYRQDPGLGLRLIYFSYDVKMKEKGDIPEGYSVSREKKERFSLILESASTNQTSMYLCASRPNYEQYFGPGTRLTVT.

Worth noting for this clonotype: A much larger clone lies a single base off, so this may be a read error. The V gene is TRBV29-1, the J gene TRBJ2-2; D gene ambiguous. The CDR3 runs to 14 residues. Germline V gives CDR1 SQVTM, CDR2 ANQGSEA. The CDR3, as DNA: TGCAGCGCTGAAACGGCCGCGAACACCGGGGAGCTGTTTTTT. This gives the protein CSAETAANTGELFF.

Concerning this clonotype: This could be a read error, since a much larger clone is one nucleotide away. The DNA of the CDR3 is TGTGCCGGTAGTAGGCGGACAGCAACTAATGAAAAACTGTTTTTT. It specifies CAGSRRTATNEKLFF. The rearrangement joins TRBV19 to TRBJ1-4, with a possible D match to TRBD1 (6 bases). This CDR3 region has 15 residues. CDR1 and CDR2 from the germline V gene are LNHDA and SQIVND (reference sequence).

This clonotype was seen many times. This chain connects TRBV27 to TRBJ1-1; 12 bases fit TRBD1. The V and J ends lost 6 bases and 5 bases, in that order; junction bases with no gene match: 7. The length of the CDR3 is 15 residues. From germline, CDR1 is MNHEY and CDR2 SMNVEV (reference sequence). CDR3 sequence: CASRGDRGLWTEAFF. The CDR3 nucleotides read TGTGCCAGCAGAGGGGACAGGGGGCTCTGGACTGAAGCTTTCTTT.

This chain uses TRBV12-3 or TRBV12-4 with TRBJ2-2; D uncertain. This CDR3 has 15 residues. Trimming shortened V by 6 bases and J by 5 bases, and 16 bases separated the two germline ends. DNA of the CDR3: TGTGCCAGCAGGACCTGGCAAGACTCTACCGGGGAGCTGTTTTTT. It is translated as CASRTWQDSTGELFF.

This clonotype was recorded a few times. This rearrangement joins TRBV3-1 to TRBJ1-4; D uncertain. The V end lost 0 bases, the J end lost 7 bases, and 9 bases lay between the germline ends. The CDR3 runs 14 residues. CDR1 LGHDT and CDR2 YNNKEL come from the germline V gene (reference sequence). For the CDR3, the DNA is TGTGCCAGCAGCCAAGAGCGCGGGTTTGAAAAACTGTTTTTT. Translating it yields CASSQERGFEKLFF.

A single count supports this clonotype. CDR3 sequence reads: CASSPRGVWGYEQYF. The CDR3 nucleotides read TGTGCCAGCAGCCCCCGGGGTGTTTGGGGGTACGAGCAGTACTTC. V usage is TRBV27 and J usage is TRBJ2-7; D assignment may be TRBD1 or TRBD2 (5 bases each). V lost 6 bases to trimming and J lost 4 bases, with 19 bases between them. The CDR3 loop spans 15 amino acids. Germline V lookup: CDR1 MNHEY, CDR2 SMNVEV (reference sequence).

The chain recombines TRBV5-3 with TRBJ2-3, with 10 bases that match TRBD2. TRBV5-3 is flagged as an ORF with uncertain function. Trimming removed 8 bases from V and 5 bases from J; junction bases left unmatched: 20. The CDR3 runs to 18 residues. The DNA for the CDR3 is TGTGCCAGCGGCGGGACTAGCGTGGGGGCCCGACTTGGAGATACGCAGTATTTT. Translated, it gives CASGGTSVGARLGDTQYF.

This clonotype was observed many times. The J gene is TRBJ2-3, the V gene TRBV6-5, with 8 bases lining up with TRBD2. V gave up 6 bases and J gave up 2 bases; unmatched junction bases: 10. The germline gives CDR1 MNHEY, CDR2 SVGAGI. The CDR3 loop spans 16 amino acids. DNA for the CDR3: TGTGCCAGCAGCGAATTCAGCGGGAGCCTCACAGATACGCAGTATTTT. Protein: CASSEFSGSLTDTQYF.

The sample holds many counts of this clonotype. V is TRBV7-9 and J is TRBJ1-5; no reliable D call. Germline CDR1 reads SEHNR; CDR2 reads FQNEAQ (reference sequence). The germline V and J ends were trimmed by 3 bases and 9 bases, with 9 bases remaining between them. The CDR3 has 12 residues. DNA of the CDR3: TGTGCCAGCAGCTTCAGCTCGGGGCCCCAGCATTTT. It yields the protein CASSFSSGPQHF.

The V gene is TRBV27, the J gene TRBJ1-6, with 9 bases identical to TRBD1. V was pared by 5 bases and J by 7 bases, with 3 bases of the junction left unmatched. Germline V lookup: CDR1 MNHEY, CDR2 SMNVEV (reference sequence). The CDR3 is made up of 14 amino acids. CDR3: CASSPGTGNSPLHF. Written as DNA, the CDR3 is TGTGCCAGCAGTCCCGGGACAGGGAATTCACCCCTCCACTTT.

Ten or more counts support this clonotype. This chain connects TRBV15 to TRBJ2-3; the D call may be TRBD1 or TRBD2 (6 bases each). The germline CDR1 and CDR2 sequences are LNHNV and YYDKDF (reference sequence). V was trimmed by 9 bases and J by 4 bases, leaving 20 bases between them. The CDR3 has 15 residues. The CDR3 DNA follows: TGTGCCACAGCCCTGGAGGGGGGCAGCGCAGATACGCAGTATTTT. Its translation is CATALEGGSADTQYF.

This CDR3 reads CASSQDLRRALGRGEQFF. Written as DNA, the CDR3 is TGCGCCAGCAGCCAAGACCTCCGCAGGGCCCTCGGTCGGGGTGAGCAGTTCTTC. The chain is built from TRBV4-1 and TRBJ2-1; D may correspond to TRBD1 or TRBD2 (5 bases each). This CDR3 spans 18 amino acids. Trimming stripped 0 bases from V and 9 bases from J, with 24 bases between. Germline assignment: CDR1 MGHRA and CDR2 YSYEKL.

This clonotype was seen at least ten times. The rearrangement uses TRBV30 and TRBJ1-5, with a possible D match to TRBD1 (6 bases). Germline loops: CDR1 GTSNPN, CDR2 SVGIG (reference sequence). The germline V and J ends were trimmed by 2 bases and 7 bases, with 15 bases remaining between them. The CDR3 totals 14 residues. The CDR3 sequence: CAWSIQGGGQPQHF. CDR3 DNA sequence: TGTGCCTGGAGTATACAGGGAGGCGGCCAGCCCCAGCATTTT. The variable domain in full, with the rest retrieved from reference TRBV30 and TRBJ1-5, is SQTIHQWPATLVQPVGSPLSLECTVEGTSNPNLYWYRQAAGRGLQLLFYSVGIGQISSEVPQNLSASRPQDRQFILSSKKLLLSDSGFYLCAWSIQGGGQPQHFGDGTRLSIL.

The V call is TRBV30, the J call TRBJ2-1, with D possibly being TRBD2 (5 bases). The V end lost 6 bases, the J end lost 1 base, and 10 bases lay between the germline ends. The CDR3 is 13 amino acids. Germline V gene data show CDR1 as GTSNPN and CDR2 as SVGIG (reference sequence). The CDR3 coding sequence is TGTGCCTGCGGGATAGGTTCCTACAATGAGCAGTTCTTC. Protein sequence: CACGIGSYNEQFF.

The table lists this clonotype with many counts. V and J are TRBV4-3 and TRBJ1-2; possibly TRBD1 for D (6 bases). Trimming cost V 0 bases and J 0 bases, with 11 bases left between them. The CDR3 runs to 16 residues. Germline V gene data show CDR1 as LGHNA and CDR2 as YSLEER. The CDR3 region is CASSQDSRTANYGYTF. The CDR3 bases are TGCGCCAGCAGCCAAGATAGCCGGACAGCTAACTATGGCTACACCTTC.

The J gene is TRBJ2-7, the V gene TRBV5-1; D call uncertain. The germline gives CDR1 SGHRS, CDR2 YFSETQ. This CDR3 is built from 17 residues. Trimming pared 1 base from V and 0 bases from J, leaving 17 bases between. The CDR3 DNA sequence: TGCGCCAGCAGCTTGCTTGGGCGAACGGATAGCTCCTACGAGCAGTACTTC. Translation gives CASSLLGRTDSSYEQYF.

The rearrangement uses TRBV30 and TRBJ1-5; 8 positions match TRBD1. Germline loops: CDR1 GTSNPN, CDR2 SVGIG (reference sequence). The V and J ends lost 5 bases and 1 base, in that order; junction bases with no gene match: 16. This CDR3 is built from 18 residues. The CDR3 loop is CAWGPFRGRRPSNQPQHF. Here the CDR3 DNA reads TGTGCCTGGGGACCCTTCAGGGGGCGACGCCCGAGCAATCAGCCCCAGCATTTT.

This clonotype occurred many times. This chain links TRBV18 with TRBJ1-1; D is unresolved. Trimming shortened V by 0 bases and J by 3 bases, and 5 bases separated the two germline ends. Germline-derived CDR1 and CDR2 are KGHSH and LQKENI. The CDR3 loop spans 13 amino acids. The CDR3 spells CASSPPEDTEAFF. The CDR3 region has the DNA TGTGCCAGCTCACCACCGGAAGACACTGAAGCTTTCTTT.

This clonotype was counted only a few times. No conserved phenylalanine or tryptophan is present at the end of the CDR3, so a read error is the likely explanation. The V call is TRBV5-6, the J call TRBJ2-1, with D maybe TRBD1 (6 bases). V was clipped by 0 bases and J by 9 bases, with 13 bases between them. The length of the CDR3 is 14 residues. The germline CDR1 and CDR2 sequences are SGHDT and YYEEEE. CDR3 in amino acids: CASSLGSGVTEQFS. CDR3 bases: TGTGCCAGCAGCTTGGGGTCAGGGGTTACTGAGCAGTTCTCC.

The rearrangement joins TRBV25-1 to TRBJ2-7; D gene unclear. This CDR3 has 12 residues. V was clipped by 3 bases and J by 5 bases, with 8 bases between them. In germline, CDR1 is MGHDK, CDR2 SYGVNS. CDR3 loop: CASSENGHEQYF. The CDR3, as DNA: TGTGCCAGCAGTGAGAATGGACACGAGCAGTACTTC.

This clonotype was observed many times. The chain recombines TRBV11-2 with TRBJ2-5; a weak D match, TRBD2 (6 bases). Germline values: CDR1 SGHAT, CDR2 FQNNGV. This CDR3 is built from 16 residues. The V gene lost 1 base and the J gene lost 3 bases, with 15 bases spanning the gap. The CDR3 sequence is CASSLAWRGSEETQYF. The CDR3 bases are TGTGCCAGCAGCTTAGCTTGGAGGGGTTCCGAAGAGACCCAGTACTTC.

There are many counts of this clonotype. The rearrangement links TRBV7-9 to TRBJ2-3, with D possibly matching TRBD2 (5 bases). This CDR3 spans 15 amino acids. Deletions cut 6 bases from V and 2 bases from J, with 15 bases between. Germline values: CDR1 SEHNR, CDR2 FQNEAQ (reference sequence). CDR3 sequence reads: CASSRPLGDTDTQYF. CDR3 in DNA: TGTGCCAGCAGTCGCCCCCTCGGGGACACAGATACGCAGTATTTT.

This clonotype was picked up many times. The gene calls are TRBV13 and TRBJ2-3, with D tentatively TRBD2 (6 bases). The CDR3 length is 16 residues. Germline lookup yields CDR1 PRHDT and CDR2 FYEKMQ (reference sequence). The V and J ends lost 1 base and 1 base respectively, with 12 bases between them. The chain's CDR3 is CASSLVAGIGTDTQYF. CDR3 DNA sequence: TGTGCCAGCAGCTTAGTCGCGGGGATCGGCACAGATACGCAGTATTTT.

The table lists this clonotype with a few counts. The rearrangement links TRBV28 to TRBJ2-7, with 8 bases lining up with TRBD2. V dropped 3 bases and J dropped 0; count of bases not matched to a gene: 4. The CDR3 loop spans 15 amino acids. The germline V gene has CDR1 MDHEN and CDR2 SYDVKM. CDR3 nucleotides: TGTGCCAGCAGTTTGGTAGCGGGGAACTCCTACGAGCAGTACTTC. This translates into CASSLVAGNSYEQYF.